Listed below are T cell receptor beta chains from one sample, sequenced in a study of sequential checkpoint blockade in melanoma. TCRdb's table, derived via immunoSEQ multiplex PCR, lists solely in-frame clones and lacks some. Among fewer than 15,000 clones listed, about three quarters were seen once. The material sequenced was CD8+ T cells sorted from blood (inferred from file names), taken from a patient given nivolumab and ipilimumab in sequence. The receptors stem from a human donor with melanoma. CDR3s include the opening cysteine and the closing phenylalanine or tryptophan. The D gene is left open where the match is weak. The size of a clone is reported for some rows only, either as once, few or many, or as a class for expanded clones.

15,TRBD1,TRBV13,-,TRBJ2-7,TGTGCCAGCAGCTTTGGGAGACAGGGGGCCCACGAGCAGTACTTC,CASSFGRQGAHEQYF
16,-,TRBV9,-,TRBJ2-3,TGTGCCAGCACGCGTTTTATGGCGGGATGGCCAGATACGCAGTATTTT,CASTRFMAGWPDTQYF
15,-,TRBV13,few,TRBJ2-7,TGTGCCAGCAGCTCCGACCGGGACACCACCTACGAGCAGTACTTC,CASSSDRDTTYEQYF
13,TRBD2,TRBV9,-,TRBJ2-5,TGTGCCAGCAGTTCGGCGGGAGGAGAGACCCAGTACTTC,CASSSAGGETQYF
15,-,TRBV6-9,-,TRBJ2-7,TGTGCCAGCAGCTATGCTGACGGGGAGCCCTACGAGCAGTACTTC,CASSYADGEPYEQYF
13,-,TRBV10-3,-,TRBJ2-7,TGTGCCATCAACCCCAGATACTCCTACGAGCAGTACTTC,CAINPRYSYEQYF
15,-,TRBV7-2,-,TRBJ2-1,TGTGCCAGCAGCTTAGTAGGGGCGGAGTTCGATGAGCAGTTCTTC,CASSLVGAEFDEQFF
13,-,TRBV7-2,-,TRBJ2-1,TGTGCCAGCAGCTTATCCCCCCGTGTTGAGCAGTTCTTC,CASSLSPRVEQFF
13,-,TRBV11-3,medium-sized,TRBJ2-7,TGTGCCAGCAGCTTAGCAGGTGGGAGCGAGCAGTACTTC,CASSLAGGSEQYF
15,TRBD2,TRBV11-2,-,TRBJ2-5,TGTGCCAGCAGCAACAGCGGGAGCCTTCAAGAGACCCAGTACTTC,CASSNSGSLQETQYF
13,TRBD1,TRBV29-1,once,TRBJ1-4,TGCAGCGTTGTGGGGACAGGGGATGAAAAACTGTTTTTT,CSVVGTGDEKLFF
10,-,TRBV11-2,-,TRBJ1-2,TGTGCCAGCAGGGGGGGTGGCTACACCTTC,CASRGGGYTF
13,TRBD2,TRBV7-6,-,TRBJ2-7,TGTGCCAGCGGGGGGACTAGCGGATACGAGCAGTACTTC,CASGGTSGYEQYF
15,-,TRBV7-8,-,TRBJ1-1,TGTGCCAGCAGCTCCCCCCACAGGCTGACCACTGAAGCTTTCTTT,CASSSPHRLTTEAFF
14,TRBD1,TRBV4-1,few,TRBJ1-1,TGCGCCAGCAGCGCACAGGGAAGACAGGGTGAAGCTTTCTTT,CASSAQGRQGEAFF
18,TRBD2,TRBV5-1,-,TRBJ2-1,TGCGCCAGCCGTTCCGGGACTAGCGGGGGTTTCTCCTACAATGAGCAGTTCTTC,CASRSGTSGGFSYNEQFF
13,-,TRBV29-1,-,TRBJ2-7,TGCAGCGTTGAAGATCTTCGGGGGTACGAGCAGTACTTC,CSVEDLRGYEQYF
15,TRBD2,TRBV9,-,TRBJ2-1,TGTGCCAGCAGCGGGGGACTAGCGGCTTACAATGAGCAGTTCTTC,CASSGGLAAYNEQFF
16,TRBD2,TRBV7-9,-,TRBJ2-7,TGTGCCAGCAGCTGGAGAGAGACTAGCGGAGAGTACGAGCAGTACTTC,CASSWRETSGEYEQYF
12,-,TRBV19,-,TRBJ2-7,TGTGCCAGTAGTATGGAGGGCTACGAGCAGTACTTC,CASSMEGYEQYF
15,TRBD1,TRBV6-4,-,TRBJ2-3,TGTGCCAGCAGAGGGACAGGGTCGGTATACGATACGCAGTATTTT,CASRGTGSVYDTQYF
16,TRBD1,TRBV28,few,TRBJ2-7,TGTGCCAGCAGCCAAGATTCGTGGGCAGGGGGCTACGAGCAGTACTTC,CASSQDSWAGGYEQYF
16,TRBD1,TRBV6-5,once,TRBJ2-1,TGTGCCAGCAGTTACTATGGGACAGGGGACAACAATGAGCAGTTCTTC,CASSYYGTGDNNEQFF
14,TRBD2,TRBV13,few,TRBJ2-7,TGTGCCAGCAGCTTATATTTAGCGGGATACGAGCAGTACTTC,CASSLYLAGYEQYF
13,TRBD1,TRBV5-4,-,TRBJ2-7,TGTGCCAGCAGCCCGGACAGGGCCCACGAGCAGTACTTC,CASSPDRAHEQYF
15,TRBD2,TRBV4-2,medium-sized,TRBJ2-7,TGTGCCAGCAGCCAAGATCTAGCGGGATCCTACGAGCAGTACTTC,CASSQDLAGSYEQYF
13,-,TRBV28,-,TRBJ2-7,TGTGCCAGCAGCTCGGGAGTCTCCTACGAGCAGTACTTC,CASSSGVSYEQYF
12,-,TRBV19,-,TRBJ1-5,TGTGCCACCAAGGAGGGCAATCAGCCCCAGCATTTT,CATKEGNQPQHF
14,-,TRBV5-6,-,TRBJ1-5,TGTGCCAGCAGCGTGGGACAAAACAATCAGCCCCAGCATTTT,CASSVGQNNQPQHF
13,-,TRBV5-5,-,TRBJ1-1,TGTGCCAGCAGCCTCGGGGGGGAAACTGAAGCTTTCTTT,CASSLGGETEAFF
14,TRBD2,TRBV27,-,TRBJ2-1,TGTGCCAGCAGTTTAGCGGGAGACCCTAATGAGCAGTTCTTC,CASSLAGDPNEQFF
20,TRBD2,TRBV5-1,few,TRBJ2-2,TGCGCCAGCAGCTTAAGTCTAAGTACTAGCGGGGGGGCCGGCACCGGGGAGCTGTTTTTT,CASSLSLSTSGGAGTGELFF
16,TRBD1,TRBV4-3,-,TRBJ1-1,TGCGCCAGCAGCCAAGACGTGGCAGGGGGCTTCACTGAAGCTTTCTTT,CASSQDVAGGFTEAFF
14,-,TRBV27,-,TRBJ2-5,TGTGCCAGCAGCCGACTTCTGGGTGGGGAGACCCAGTACTTC,CASSRLLGGETQYF
13,-,TRBV27,-,TRBJ2-7,TGTGCCAGCAGCGAGGGTTTCACCTACGAGCAGTACTTC,CASSEGFTYEQYF
18,TRBD1,TRBV28,-,TRBJ1-6,TGTGCCAGCAGTCATGGACAGGGGGCACCTATATATAATTCACCCCTCCACTTT,CASSHGQGAPIYNSPLHF
17,TRBD2,TRBV27,-,TRBJ2-5,TGTGCCAGCAGTCCCTGGACTAGCGGGATCCTTCAAGAGACCCAGTACTTC,CASSPWTSGILQETQYF
15,TRBD2,TRBV4-2,-,TRBJ2-1,TGTGCCAGCAGCCCGACTAGCGGGATTTACAATGAGCAGTTCTTC,CASSPTSGIYNEQFF
15,TRBD1,TRBV7-9,once,TRBJ1-4,TGTGCCAGCGTCCTCCTCGGACAGGGTAATGAAAAACTGTTTTTT,CASVLLGQGNEKLFF
13,-,TRBV11-3,-,TRBJ2-5,TGTGCCAGCAGCTTATGGACACAAGAGACCCAGTACTTC,CASSLWTQETQYF
14,-,TRBV27,-,TRBJ2-7,TGTGCCAGCAGTAGCTCGGACACGTACTACGAGCAGTACTTC,CASSSSDTYYEQYF
13,-,TRBV7-9,-,TRBJ2-7,TGTGCCAGCAGCAAAACAGGGCGCCACGAGCAGTACTTC,CASSKTGRHEQYF